One and the same sample provided the 23 T cell receptor beta chains below, sequenced in a study of T cells in Graves' hyperthyroidism and ophthalmopathy. Amplified TCR beta CDR3 regions derived from RNA transcripts. TCR CDR3 underwent first-round RT-PCR with the HTBI primer set. TCRdb independently ran MiXCR on the multiplex PCR reads; one entry per CDR3 protein. Of hundreds of thousands of distinct CDR3 sequences detected, roughly a sixth appear once; the ten largest clones hold roughly 17%. Sequencing was carried out using blood. These receptors were collected from a woman aged 50 to 60 with Graves' hyperthyroidism that later progressed to Graves' ophthalmopathy.

This clonotype has ten or more counts. At one end, the junction sequence differs from germline, possibly due to a read error. V usage is TRBV5-1 and J usage is TRBJ2-7, with a tentative D call TRBD1 (6 bases). CDR3 size: 11 residues. CDR1 SGHRS and CDR2 YFSETQ come from the germline V gene. CDR3 nucleotides: TGTGCCAGCAGCTTAGGGGGCGAGCAGTACTTC. Amino acids: CASSLGGEQYF.

This clonotype was seen repeatedly, ten times or more. This sequence joins TRBV5-1 and TRBJ2-1; the match to TRBD2 covers 9 bases. Germline loops: CDR1 SGHRS, CDR2 YFSETQ. Trimming at V came to 0 bases and at J to 4 bases, leaving 5 bases not matched to a gene. The CDR3 loop spans 16 amino acids. In nucleotides, the CDR3 is TGCGCCAGCAGCTTGGAAAGGACTAGCGTGTACAATGAGCAGTTCTTC. Translating gives CASSLERTSVYNEQFF.

The chain has TRBV15 and TRBJ2-1; unclear D gene. V dropped 8 bases and J dropped 2 bases, with 13 bases sitting between them. Germline lookup yields CDR1 LNHNV and CDR2 YYDKDF (reference sequence). CDR3 length: 14 residues. The CDR3 DNA follows: TGTGCCACCGGATTAGCACGCCCCTACAATGAGCAGTTCTTC. Residues: CATGLARPYNEQFF.

This clonotype was detected a few times. This CDR3 fails to terminate in the conserved phenylalanine or tryptophan, so it likely reflects a read error. The V gene is TRBV27, the J gene TRBJ2-7; possibly TRBD1 for D (5 bases). The length of the CDR3 is 13 residues. Between the trimmed V and J ends, which lost 2 bases and 2 bases, there was a span of 7 bases. CDR1 and CDR2 from the germline V gene are MNHEY and SMNVEV (reference sequence). The CDR3 spells CASSLAGTYEQYL. In DNA, the CDR3 is TGTGCCAGCAGTTTAGCAGGGACCTACGAGCAGTACTTA.

This clonotype was observed at least ten times. The chain carries TRBV11-1 and TRBJ2-7; tentative D call: TRBD1 (6 bases). Trimming removed 2 bases from V and 4 bases from J, with 12 bases in between. Looked up from germline, CDR1 is SGHAT and CDR2 is FQDESV (reference sequence). The CDR3 length is 14 residues. CDR3 sequence: CASSLRTEPYEQYF. CDR3 in DNA: TGTGCCAGCAGCTTACGGACAGAGCCATACGAGCAGTACTTC. The whole variable domain, filled in from reference TRBV11-1 and TRBJ2-7, reads EAEVAQSPRYKITEKSQAVAFWCDPISGHATLYWYRQILGQGPELLVQFQDESVVDDSQLPKDRFSAERLKGVDSTLKIQPAELGDSAMYLCASSLRTEPYEQYFGPGTRLTVT.

This sequence joins TRBV19 and TRBJ1-1, with unresolved D. CDR3 size: 14 residues. The V gene's germline CDR1 is LNHDA and CDR2 SQIVND (reference sequence). The V end lost 2 bases, the J end lost 0 bases, and 7 bases lay between the germline ends. CDR3 bases: TGTGCCAGTAGTATACAGGATCTGAACACTGAAGCTTTCTTT. It translates to CASSIQDLNTEAFF.

The chain links TRBV5-1 to TRBJ1-6; 11 bases map to TRBD1. In germline, CDR1 is SGHRS, CDR2 YFSETQ. This CDR3 spans 16 amino acids. After removal of 6 bases from V and 5 bases from J, the junction contained 7 bases not matched to a gene. CDR3 loop: CASNRDRGADNSPLHF. CDR3 bases: TGCGCCAGCAACCGGGACAGGGGGGCAGATAATTCACCCCTCCACTTT.

The chain recombines TRBV4-1 with TRBJ1-1, with 7 bases lining up with TRBD1. The CDR3 totals 15 residues. Germline V gene data show CDR1 as MGHRA and CDR2 as YSYEKL. Germline trimming cut 0 bases from V and 4 bases from J; bases unmatched to any gene: 5. CDR3 sequence: CASSQDSGQVTEAFF. CDR3 DNA: TGCGCCAGCAGCCAAGATAGTGGACAGGTCACTGAAGCTTTCTTT.

This clonotype was counted a few times. The chain is built from TRBV30 and TRBJ2-6; D not resolved. V lost 8 bases and J lost 0, with 11 bases in between. CDR3 length: 14 residues. The germline V gene has CDR1 GTSNPN and CDR2 SVGIG (reference sequence). The CDR3 spells CALNPRSGANVLTF. CDR3 sequence (DNA): TGTGCCCTAAACCCGCGCTCTGGGGCCAACGTCCTGACTTTC. Full variable domain (missing parts from reference TRBV30 and TRBJ2-6): SQTIHQWPATLVQPVGSPLSLECTVEGTSNPNLYWYRQAAGRGLQLLFYSVGIGQISSEVPQNLSASRPQDRQFILSSKKLLLSDSGFYLCALNPRSGANVLTFGAGSRLTVL.

The chain links TRBV9 to TRBJ2-5, with D unresolved. Germline CDR1 is SGDLS and CDR2 is YYNGEE. V was pared by 4 bases and J by 3 bases, with 16 bases between. This CDR3 is 15 amino acids long. DNA of the CDR3: TGTGCCAGCAGCTCCAGCCCCGGGTCAAAAGAGACCCAGTACTTC. Protein product: CASSSSPGSKETQYF.

This clonotype was seen repeatedly, ten times or more. V is TRBV6-1 and J is TRBJ1-5; the D is unclear. Trimming removed 2 bases from V and 0 bases from J, with 8 bases in between. CDR3 length: 15 residues. Germline V gene sequence: CDR1 MNHNS, CDR2 SASEGT. The CDR3 is CASSESQGSNQPQHF. The CDR3 nucleotides read TGTGCCAGCAGTGAAAGTCAAGGTAGCAATCAGCCCCAGCATTTT.

This clonotype has ten or more counts. This rearrangement joins TRBV7-3 to TRBJ2-1; tentative D call: TRBD2 (6 bases). The germline gives CDR1 SGHTA, CDR2 FQGTGA. V was cut by 3 bases and J by 5 bases, with 11 bases left in between. This CDR3 spans 14 amino acids. The CDR3 spells CASSFRGSNNEQFF. The CDR3 bases are TGTGCCAGCAGCTTTCGGGGGTCAAACAATGAGCAGTTCTTC.

This clonotype occurred once. The J gene is TRBJ2-5, the V gene TRBV27; D perhaps matches TRBD2 (7 bases). This CDR3 region has 12 residues. V dropped 8 bases and J dropped 9 bases, with 16 bases sitting between them. CDR1 and CDR2 from the germline V gene are MNHEY and SMNVEV (reference sequence). The CDR3 coding sequence is TGTGCCAGCTGCATTAGGGGGGGACCCCAGTACTTC. Protein: CASCIRGGPQYF.

This clonotype appeared many times. The rearrangement joins TRBV29-1 to TRBJ2-1, with TRBD1 as a possible D gene (6 bases). The V end was cut by 1 base, the J end by 4 bases, with 8 bases between. The CDR3 runs 13 residues. Germline values: CDR1 SQVTM, CDR2 ANQGSEA. The CDR3 DNA reads as TGCAGCGTTGAAGGGACAGCTTACAATGAGCAGTTCTTC. This sequence encodes CSVEGTAYNEQFF.

The chain employs TRBV5-1 and TRBJ1-1, with D hard to call. V lost 4 bases to trimming and J lost 7 bases, with 17 bases between them. The germline gives CDR1 SGHRS, CDR2 YFSETQ. The CDR3 extends over 14 amino acids. This CDR3 is CASSVGRGIGEAFF. The CDR3 region has the DNA TGCGCCAGCAGCGTTGGACGAGGGATTGGTGAAGCTTTCTTT.

This clonotype came up a few times. The rearrangement links TRBV19 to TRBJ2-6; D uncertain. CDR1 and CDR2 (germline): LNHDA, SQIVND (reference sequence). Trimming removed 1 base from V and 0 bases from J, with 4 bases in between. This CDR3 spans 15 amino acids. The DNA of the CDR3 is TGTGCCAGTAGTATAGCGTTCTCTGGGGCCAACGTCCTGACTTTC. It encodes CASSIAFSGANVLTF. Combining the CDR3 with reference TRBV19 and TRBJ2-6 gives the whole variable domain DGGITQSPKYLFRKEGQNVTLSCEQNLNHDAMYWYRQDPGQGLRLIYYSQIVNDFQKGDIAEGYSVSREKKESFPLTVTSAQKNPTAFYLCASSIAFSGANVLTFGAGSRLTVL.

This clonotype was seen more than once but under ten times. This chain joins TRBV7-9 and TRBJ2-1, with 9 bases identical to TRBD2. Germline loops: CDR1 SEHNR, CDR2 FQNEAQ (reference sequence). V trimming: 3 bases; J trimming: 0 bases; junction bases outside the gene matches: 15. The CDR3 is 20 residues long. This chain's CDR3 is CASSFPRRLAGPFSYNEQFF. CDR3 nucleotide sequence: TGTGCCAGCAGCTTCCCTCGGCGCCTAGCGGGGCCTTTCTCCTACAATGAGCAGTTCTTC. Filled out from reference TRBV7-9 and TRBJ2-1, the complete variable domain reads DTGVSQNPRHKITKRGQNVTFRCDPISEHNRLYWYRQTLGQGPEFLTYFQNEAQLEKSRLLSDRFSAERPKGSFSTLEIQRTEQGDSAMYLCASSFPRRLAGPFSYNEQFFGPGTRLTVL.

This clonotype came up a few times. The chain carries TRBV9 and TRBJ2-1; TRBD2 agrees at 9 bases. The germline CDR1 and CDR2 sequences are SGDLS and YYNGEE. This CDR3 comprises 15 residues. The J segment lost 5 bases and the V segment lost 2 bases, leaving 5 bases of the junction unmatched. The CDR3 protein is CASSVGLAGNNEQFF. CDR3 coding DNA: TGTGCCAGCAGCGTCGGTCTAGCGGGGAACAATGAGCAGTTCTTC.

This clonotype came up many times. The V and J genes are TRBV30 and TRBJ1-1; the match to TRBD1 covers 8 bases. The germline gives CDR1 GTSNPN, CDR2 SVGIG (reference sequence). The CDR3 is 14 amino acids. J gave up 0 bases and V 5 bases, and 5 bases lay outside the gene matches. CDR3 protein: CAWEPGQVNTEAFF. CDR3 nucleotide sequence: TGTGCCTGGGAACCGGGACAGGTGAACACTGAAGCTTTCTTT.

The chain links TRBV6-1 to TRBJ2-7; D uncertain. There are 15 residues in the CDR3. Trimming removed 0 bases from V and 7 bases from J, with 16 bases in between. In germline, CDR1 is MNHNS, CDR2 SASEGT. CDR3 bases: TGTGCCAGCAGTGAAGCGCTAACCCCGCGAGCGGAGCAGTACTTC. It yields the protein CASSEALTPRAEQYF.

This clonotype occurred a few times. The V call is TRBV24-1, the J call TRBJ2-3; D is uncertain. This CDR3 region has 15 residues. CDR1 and CDR2 (germline): KGHDR, SFDVKD. V was trimmed by 5 bases and J by 0 bases, leaving 11 bases between them. CDR3 in DNA: TGTGCCACCAGTGCCCGGGCTCTGAGCACAGATACGCAGTATTTT. This codes for CATSARALSTDTQYF.

As concerns this clonotype: The conserved final phenylalanine or tryptophan is absent from the CDR3, which likely points to a read error. The genes are TRBV6-5 and TRBJ1-1, with TRBD1 as a possible D gene (5 bases). Trimming took off 0 bases at V and 4 bases at J, with 18 bases between the two ends. The CDR3 has 17 amino acids. The germline CDR1 and CDR2 sequences are MNHEY and SVGAGI. In nucleotides, the CDR3 is TGTGCCAGCAGTTACTCGATTTCGGCCTCGGGGGGCACTGAAGCTTTCGTT. As protein: CASSYSISASGGTEAFV.

This clonotype has just a few counts. V usage is TRBV27 and J usage is TRBJ1-5; 9 bases are a match to TRBD1. This CDR3 region has 15 residues. Trimming removed 3 bases from V and 5 bases from J; junction bases left unmatched: 5. In germline, CDR1 is MNHEY, CDR2 SMNVEV (reference sequence). The CDR3 reads CASSFSGTGHQPQHF. As DNA, the CDR3 is TGTGCCAGCAGTTTCTCCGGGACAGGGCATCAGCCCCAGCATTTT.